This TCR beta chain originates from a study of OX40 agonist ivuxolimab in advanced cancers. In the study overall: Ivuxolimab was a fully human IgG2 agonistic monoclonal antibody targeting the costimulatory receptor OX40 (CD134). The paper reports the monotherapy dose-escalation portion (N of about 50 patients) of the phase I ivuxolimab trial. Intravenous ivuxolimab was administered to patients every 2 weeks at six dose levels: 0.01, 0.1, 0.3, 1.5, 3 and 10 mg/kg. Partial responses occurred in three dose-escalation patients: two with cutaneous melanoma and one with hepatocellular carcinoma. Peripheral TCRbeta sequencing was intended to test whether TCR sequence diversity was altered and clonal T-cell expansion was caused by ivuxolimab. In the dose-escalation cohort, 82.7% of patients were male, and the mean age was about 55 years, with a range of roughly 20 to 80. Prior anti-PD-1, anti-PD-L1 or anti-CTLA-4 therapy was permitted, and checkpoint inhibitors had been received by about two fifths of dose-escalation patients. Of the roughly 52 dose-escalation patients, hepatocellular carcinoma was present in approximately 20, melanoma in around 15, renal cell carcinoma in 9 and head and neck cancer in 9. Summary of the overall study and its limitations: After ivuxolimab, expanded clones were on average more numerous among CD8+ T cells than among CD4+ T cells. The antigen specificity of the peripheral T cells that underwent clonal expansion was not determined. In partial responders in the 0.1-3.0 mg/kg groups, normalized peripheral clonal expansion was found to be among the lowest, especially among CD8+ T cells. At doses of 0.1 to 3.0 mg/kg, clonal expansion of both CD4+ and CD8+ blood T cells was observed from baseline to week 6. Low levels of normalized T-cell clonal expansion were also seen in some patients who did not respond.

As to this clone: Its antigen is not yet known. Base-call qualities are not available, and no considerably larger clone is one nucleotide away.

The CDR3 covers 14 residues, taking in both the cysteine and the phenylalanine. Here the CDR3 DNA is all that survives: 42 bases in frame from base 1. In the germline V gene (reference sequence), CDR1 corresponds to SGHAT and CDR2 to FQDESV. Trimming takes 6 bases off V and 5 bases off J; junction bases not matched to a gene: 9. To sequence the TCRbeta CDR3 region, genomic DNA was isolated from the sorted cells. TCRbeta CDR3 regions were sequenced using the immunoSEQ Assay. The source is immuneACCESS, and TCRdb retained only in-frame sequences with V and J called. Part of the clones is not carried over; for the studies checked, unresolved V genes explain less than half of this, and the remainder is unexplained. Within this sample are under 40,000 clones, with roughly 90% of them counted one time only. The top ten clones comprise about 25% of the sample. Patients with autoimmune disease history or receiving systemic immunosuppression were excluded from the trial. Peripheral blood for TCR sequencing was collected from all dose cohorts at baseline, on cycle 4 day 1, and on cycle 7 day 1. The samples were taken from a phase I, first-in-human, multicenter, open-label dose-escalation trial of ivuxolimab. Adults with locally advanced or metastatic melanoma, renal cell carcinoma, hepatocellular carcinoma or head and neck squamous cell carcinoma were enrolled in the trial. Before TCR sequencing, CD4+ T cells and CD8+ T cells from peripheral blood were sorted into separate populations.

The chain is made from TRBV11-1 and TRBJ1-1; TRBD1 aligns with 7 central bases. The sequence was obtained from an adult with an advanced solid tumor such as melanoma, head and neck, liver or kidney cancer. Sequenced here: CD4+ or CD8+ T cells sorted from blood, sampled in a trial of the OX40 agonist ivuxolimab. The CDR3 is CASSPTGIKTEAFF. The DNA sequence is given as TGTGCCAGCAGTCCGACAGGGATTAAGACTGAAGCTTTCTTT. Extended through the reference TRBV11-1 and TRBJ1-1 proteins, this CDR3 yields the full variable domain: EAEVAQSPRYKITEKSQAVAFWCDPISGHATLYWYRQILGQGPELLVQFQDESVVDDSQLPKDRFSAERLKGVDSTLKIQPAELGDSAMYLCASSPTGIKTEAFFGQGTRLTVV.